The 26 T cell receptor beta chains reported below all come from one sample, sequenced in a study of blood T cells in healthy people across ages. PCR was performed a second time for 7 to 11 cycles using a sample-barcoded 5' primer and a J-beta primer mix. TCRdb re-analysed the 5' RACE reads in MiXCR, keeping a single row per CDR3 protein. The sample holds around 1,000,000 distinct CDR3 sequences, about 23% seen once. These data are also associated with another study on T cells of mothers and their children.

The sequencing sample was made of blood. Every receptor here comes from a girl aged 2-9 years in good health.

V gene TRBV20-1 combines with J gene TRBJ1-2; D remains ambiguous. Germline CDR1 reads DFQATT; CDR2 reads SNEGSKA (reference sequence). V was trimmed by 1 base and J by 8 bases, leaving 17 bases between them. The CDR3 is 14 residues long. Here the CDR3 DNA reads TGCAGTGCTAGAGTTCCAGCCCACGAGCCGGGCTACACCTTC. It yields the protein CSARVPAHEPGYTF.

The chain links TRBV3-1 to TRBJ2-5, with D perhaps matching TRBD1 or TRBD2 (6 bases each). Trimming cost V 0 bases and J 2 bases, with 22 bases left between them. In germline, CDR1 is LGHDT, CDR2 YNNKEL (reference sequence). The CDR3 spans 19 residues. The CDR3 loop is CASSQELPGHGGVQETQYF. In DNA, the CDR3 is TGTGCCAGCAGCCAAGAACTACCGGGACATGGAGGGGTACAAGAGACCCAGTACTTC.

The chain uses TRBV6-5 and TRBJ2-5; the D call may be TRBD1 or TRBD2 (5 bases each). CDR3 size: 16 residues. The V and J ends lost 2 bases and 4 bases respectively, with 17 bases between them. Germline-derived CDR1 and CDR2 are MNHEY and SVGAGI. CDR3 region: CASSYVEGRRGETQYF. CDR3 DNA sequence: TGTGCCAGCAGTTACGTTGAGGGGCGAAGGGGAGAGACCCAGTACTTC.

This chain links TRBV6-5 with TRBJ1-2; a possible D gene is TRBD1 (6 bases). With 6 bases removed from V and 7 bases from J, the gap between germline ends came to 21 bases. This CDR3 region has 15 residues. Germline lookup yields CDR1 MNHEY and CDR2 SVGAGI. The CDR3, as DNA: TGTGCCAGCAGGACGAACAGGGTAGGGGAGGCTGGCTACACCTTC. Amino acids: CASRTNRVGEAGYTF.

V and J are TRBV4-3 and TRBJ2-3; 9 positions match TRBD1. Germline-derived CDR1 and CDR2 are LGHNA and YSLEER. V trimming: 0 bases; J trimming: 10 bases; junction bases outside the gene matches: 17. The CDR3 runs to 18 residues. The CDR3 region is CASSQDRIWTGEGEPQYF. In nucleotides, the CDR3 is TGCGCCAGCAGCCAAGATCGAATTTGGACAGGGGAGGGAGAACCGCAGTATTTT.

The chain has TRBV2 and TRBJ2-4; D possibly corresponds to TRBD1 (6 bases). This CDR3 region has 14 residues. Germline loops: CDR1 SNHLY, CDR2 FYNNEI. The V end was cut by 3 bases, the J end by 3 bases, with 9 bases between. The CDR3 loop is CASSDWGHKNIQYF. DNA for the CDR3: TGTGCCAGCAGTGATTGGGGGCACAAAAACATTCAGTACTTC. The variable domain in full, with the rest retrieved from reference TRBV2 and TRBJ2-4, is EPEVTQTPSHQVTQMGQEVILRCVPISNHLYFYWYRQILGQKVEFLVSFYNNEISEKSEIFDDQFSVERPDGSNFTLKIRSTKLEDSAMYFCASSDWGHKNIQYFGAGTRLSVL.

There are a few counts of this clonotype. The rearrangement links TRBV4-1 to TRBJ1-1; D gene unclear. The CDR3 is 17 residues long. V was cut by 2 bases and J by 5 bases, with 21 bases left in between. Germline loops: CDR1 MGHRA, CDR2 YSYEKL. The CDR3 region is CASSQISAARVLTEAFF. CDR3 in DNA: TGCGCCAGCAGCCAAATTTCGGCGGCCCGAGTTCTGACTGAAGCTTTCTTT.

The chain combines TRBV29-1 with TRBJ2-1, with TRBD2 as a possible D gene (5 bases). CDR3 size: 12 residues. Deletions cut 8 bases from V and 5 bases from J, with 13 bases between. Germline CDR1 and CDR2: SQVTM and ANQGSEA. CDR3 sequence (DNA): TGCAGCCCCGACTATACTAACAATGAGCAGTTCTTC. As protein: CSPDYTNNEQFF.

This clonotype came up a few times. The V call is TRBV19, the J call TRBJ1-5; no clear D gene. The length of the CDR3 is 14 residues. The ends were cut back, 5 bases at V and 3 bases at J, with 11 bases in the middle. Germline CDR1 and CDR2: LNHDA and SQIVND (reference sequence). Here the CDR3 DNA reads TGTGCCAGTAGTGAATGGACCGCCAATCAGCCCCAGCATTTT. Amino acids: CASSEWTANQPQHF.

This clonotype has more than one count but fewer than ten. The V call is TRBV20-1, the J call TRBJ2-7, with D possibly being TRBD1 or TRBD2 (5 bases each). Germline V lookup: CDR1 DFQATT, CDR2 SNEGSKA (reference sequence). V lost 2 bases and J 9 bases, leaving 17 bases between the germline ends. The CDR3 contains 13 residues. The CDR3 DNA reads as TGCAGTGCTAGATGGACATCGAGGGGCGGGCAGTACTTC. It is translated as CSARWTSRGGQYF.

This CDR3 is CASSRTTGGKTQYF. In nucleotides, the CDR3 is TGTGCCAGCAGTCGTACCACCGGGGGAAAGACCCAGTACTTC. The V and J genes are TRBV6-5 and TRBJ2-5, with a weak D call TRBD2 (6 bases). This CDR3 has 14 residues. V was clipped by 5 bases and J by 6 bases, with 16 bases between them. Germline assignment: CDR1 MNHEY and CDR2 SVGAGI.

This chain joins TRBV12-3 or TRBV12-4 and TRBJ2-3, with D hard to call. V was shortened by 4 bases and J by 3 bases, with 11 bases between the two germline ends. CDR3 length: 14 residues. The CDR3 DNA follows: TGTGCCAGCAGTTCGAACTTTCGAACAGATACGCAGTATTTT. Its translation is CASSSNFRTDTQYF.

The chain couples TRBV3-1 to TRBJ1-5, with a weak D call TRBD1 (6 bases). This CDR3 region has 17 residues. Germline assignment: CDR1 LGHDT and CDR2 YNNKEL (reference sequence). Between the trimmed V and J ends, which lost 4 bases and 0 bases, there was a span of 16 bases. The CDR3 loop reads CASSRSSTGFSNQPQHF. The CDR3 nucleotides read TGTGCCAGCAGCCGGAGTTCTACAGGGTTTAGCAATCAGCCCCAGCATTTT. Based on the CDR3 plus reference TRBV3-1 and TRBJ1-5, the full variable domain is DTAVSQTPKYLVTQMGNDKSIKCEQNLGHDTMYWYKQDSKKFLKIMFSYNNKELIINETVPNRFSPKSPDKAHLNLHINSLELGDSAVYFCASSRSSTGFSNQPQHFGDGTRLSIL.

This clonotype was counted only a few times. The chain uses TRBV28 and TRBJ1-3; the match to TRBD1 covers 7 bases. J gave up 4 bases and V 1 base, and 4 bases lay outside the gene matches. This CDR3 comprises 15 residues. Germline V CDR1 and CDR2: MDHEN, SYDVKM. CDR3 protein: CASSLSQGDGNTIYF. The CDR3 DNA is TGTGCCAGCAGTTTATCCCAGGGGGACGGAAACACCATATATTTT.

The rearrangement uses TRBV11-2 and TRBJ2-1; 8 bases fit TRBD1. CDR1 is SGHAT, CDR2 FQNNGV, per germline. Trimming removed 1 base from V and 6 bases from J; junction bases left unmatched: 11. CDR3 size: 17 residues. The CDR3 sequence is CASSLGSGQGDFNEQFF. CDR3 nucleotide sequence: TGTGCCAGCAGCTTAGGTTCAGGACAGGGTGATTTCAATGAGCAGTTCTTC.

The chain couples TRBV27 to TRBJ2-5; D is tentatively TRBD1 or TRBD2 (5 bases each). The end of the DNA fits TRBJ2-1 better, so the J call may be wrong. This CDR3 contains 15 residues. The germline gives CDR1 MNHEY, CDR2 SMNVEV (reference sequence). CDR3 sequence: CASSLSAPGAGEQFF. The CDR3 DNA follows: TGTGCCAGCAGTTTATCGGCCCCCGGGGCGGGTGAGCAGTTCTTC.

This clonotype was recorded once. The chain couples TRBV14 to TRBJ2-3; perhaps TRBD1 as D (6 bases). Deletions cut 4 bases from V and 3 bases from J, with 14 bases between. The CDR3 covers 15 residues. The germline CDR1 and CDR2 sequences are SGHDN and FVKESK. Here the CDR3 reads CASSPLTGKTDTQYF. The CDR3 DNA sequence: TGTGCCAGCAGCCCCCTCACAGGGAAGACAGATACGCAGTATTTT.

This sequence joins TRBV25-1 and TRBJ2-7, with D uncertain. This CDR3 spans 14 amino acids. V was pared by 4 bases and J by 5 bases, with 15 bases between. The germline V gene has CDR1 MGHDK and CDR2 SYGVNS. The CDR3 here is CASSGNPLPHEQYF. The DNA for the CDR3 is TGTGCCAGCAGTGGAAACCCTCTACCTCACGAGCAGTACTTC.

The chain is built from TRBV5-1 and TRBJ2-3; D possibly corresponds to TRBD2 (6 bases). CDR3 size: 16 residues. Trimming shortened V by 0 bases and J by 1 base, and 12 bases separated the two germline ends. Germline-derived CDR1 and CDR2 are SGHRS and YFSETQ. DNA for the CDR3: TGCGCCAGCAGCTTGGGCCCCGGCGGGGGCACAGATACGCAGTATTTT. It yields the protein CASSLGPGGGTDTQYF.

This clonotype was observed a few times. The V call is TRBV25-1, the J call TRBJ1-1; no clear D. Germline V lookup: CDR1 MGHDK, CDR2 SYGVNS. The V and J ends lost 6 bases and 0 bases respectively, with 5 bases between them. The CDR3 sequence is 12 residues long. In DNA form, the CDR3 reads TGTGCCAGCAGACAGTTGAACACTGAAGCTTTCTTT. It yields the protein CASRQLNTEAFF.

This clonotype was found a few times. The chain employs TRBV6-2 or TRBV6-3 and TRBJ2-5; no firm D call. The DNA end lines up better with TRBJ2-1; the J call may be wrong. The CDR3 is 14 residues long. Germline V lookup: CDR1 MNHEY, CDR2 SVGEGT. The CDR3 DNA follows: TGTGCCAGCATATCCCTGGCGGCAGCGCGTGAGCAGTTCTTC. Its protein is CASISLAAAREQFF.

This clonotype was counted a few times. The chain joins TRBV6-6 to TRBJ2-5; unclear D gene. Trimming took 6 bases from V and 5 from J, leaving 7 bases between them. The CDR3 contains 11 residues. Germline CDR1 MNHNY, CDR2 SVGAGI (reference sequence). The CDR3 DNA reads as TGTGCCAGCAGGGTTTGGGAGACCCAGTACTTC. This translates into CASRVWETQYF.

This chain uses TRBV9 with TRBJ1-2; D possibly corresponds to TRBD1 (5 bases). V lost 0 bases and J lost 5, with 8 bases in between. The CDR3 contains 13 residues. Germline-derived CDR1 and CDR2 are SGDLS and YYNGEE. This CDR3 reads CASSVETEYGYTF. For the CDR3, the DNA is TGTGCCAGCAGCGTAGAGACAGAGTATGGCTACACCTTC.

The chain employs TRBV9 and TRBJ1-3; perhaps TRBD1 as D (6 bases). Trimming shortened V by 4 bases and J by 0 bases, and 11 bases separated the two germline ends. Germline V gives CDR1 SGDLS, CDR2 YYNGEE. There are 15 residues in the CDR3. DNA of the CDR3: TGTGCCAGCAGCTCGTGGACAGCCTCTGGAAACACCATATATTTT. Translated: CASSSWTASGNTIYF.

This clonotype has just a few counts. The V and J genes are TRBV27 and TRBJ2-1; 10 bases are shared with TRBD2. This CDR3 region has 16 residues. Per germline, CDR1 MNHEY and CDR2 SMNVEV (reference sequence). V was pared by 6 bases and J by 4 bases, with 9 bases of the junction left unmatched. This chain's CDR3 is CASRGSTSGAYNEQFF. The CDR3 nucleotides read TGTGCCAGCAGGGGGTCTACTAGCGGGGCGTACAATGAGCAGTTCTTC.

Here the CDR3 DNA reads TGTGCCAGCAGCCCTCTGGAGACAGTCCAAGAGACCCAGTACTTC. It is translated as CASSPLETVQETQYF. This rearrangement joins TRBV12-3 or TRBV12-4 to TRBJ2-5, with D possibly TRBD1 on 5 matching bases. V was shortened by 6 bases and J by 1 base, with 15 bases between the two germline ends. The CDR3 has 15 residues.